The present T cell receptor beta chain was sequenced within a study of breast tumors, draining lymph nodes, adjacent tissues (dated by TCRdb to the mid-2010s). About the study as a whole: The study compared TCR beta repertoires across tumor, adjacent nontumor tissue and axillary lymph nodes from breast cancer patients. The study was designed to assess the relationships and possible T-cell exchange between tumor, surrounding tissue and draining lymph node repertoires in human breast cancer. Results and caveats for the whole study, not just this receptor: The data were considered consistent with the idea that most tumor T cells come from the lymph node and then expand in tumor tissue. Tumor and nontumor tissue repertoires were found to be significantly more similar in luminal-like than in basal-like breast cancer. The conclusion that tumor T cells originate in lymph nodes was presented as consistent with a hypothesis rather than as directly demonstrated. Tumors showed preferential V and J gene usage, and their T-cell repertoire diversity fell below that of lymph nodes yet above that of nontumor tissue.

Sequencer: Illumina HiSeq 2000. TCR beta chain libraries were generated through multiplex PCR amplification. The amplified TCR beta chain products were analyzed by high-throughput sequencing. TCRdb ran its own pipeline on the public reads, namely fastp trimming at Q25 and MiXCR clone calling, and kept in-frame beta chains. Each entry merges the rows of one CDR3 protein and shows their most common DNA and genes. Across this sample there are around 150,000 distinct CDR3 sequences, with approximately 20% seen only once. The ten largest clones represent just over 2.5% of the sample. A remark on this clonotype: The antigen it binds to is not known. No per-base quality is available; no much larger clone lies one base away.

Lymph node samples came from the axillary draining lymph nodes of breast cancer patients. The clonotype was recovered from a female donor with breast cancer. Some clones in this sample may be carry-over from other donors' samples. The sample was axillary lymph node tissue.

The DNA is TGTGCCAGCAGCTTATGGACTAGCGGGGTCAGCTCCTACGAGCAGTACTTC. The encoded protein is CASSLWTSGVSSYEQYF. The rearrangement joined TRBV7-9 to TRBJ2-7, with TRBD2 identical over 12 junction bases. The germline V end is reduced by 2 bases and the J end by 0 bases; junction bases left unmatched: 5. CDR1 and CDR2 were assigned from the germline V gene (reference sequence) as SEHNR and FQNEAQ. Inclusive of the bounding cysteine and phenylalanine, the CDR3 is 17 residues long. Only the CDR3 DNA stays, 51 bases, in frame from base 1.